The rows below give T cell receptor beta chains drawn from one sample of a study of CD8 T cells in acute hepatitis C reinfection. Sequencing was performed with immunoSEQ multiplex PCR; in TCRdb, only in-frame clones are kept and a portion is missing. Among about 38,000 clones listed, about 87% were seen once. Sample: naive CD8+ T cells from PBMCs. These receptors came from a man in his thirties or forties with chronic hepatitis C. CDR3s include the opening cysteine and the closing phenylalanine or tryptophan. Each record gives: V gene, J gene, clone size, D gene, CDR3 protein, CDR3 DNA. The D gene is left open where the match is weak. Expanded clones get a size class; other rows say once, few or many, or leave the size out.

TRBV7-7	TRBJ2-2	NA	NA	CASSLGHGSGELFF	TGTGCTAGCAGCTTAGGGCATGGAAGCGGGGAGCTGTTTTTT
TRBV19	TRBJ2-5	NA	NA	CASSRDRTQYF	TGTGCCAGTAGCCGAGACAGGACCCAGTACTTC
TRBV7-6	TRBJ1-5	few	NA	CASSLAVDQPQHF	TGTGCCAGCAGCTTAGCCGTCGATCAGCCCCAGCATTTT
TRBV19	TRBJ1-1	NA	NA	CASSIYNTEAFF	TGTGCCAGTAGTATATATAACACTGAAGCTTTCTTT
TRBV19	TRBJ2-3	NA	NA	CASSISGSDTQYF	TGTGCCAGTAGTATCTCGGGATCGGATACGCAGTATTTT
TRBV28	TRBJ2-2	once	NA	CASSEVGLNTGELFF	TGTGCCAGCAGCGAGGTGGGGCTTAACACCGGGGAGCTGTTTTTT
TRBV5-4	TRBJ1-4	NA	NA	CASSAGGDREKLFF	TGTGCCAGCAGCGCGGGAGGGGATAGGGAAAAACTGTTTTTT
TRBV6-5	TRBJ2-7	NA	TRBD2	CASSFGGGPYEQYF	TGTGCCAGCAGTTTTGGGGGAGGGCCCTACGAGCAGTACTTC
TRBV9	TRBJ2-2	NA	NA	CASSVDSGGRELFF	TGTGCCAGCAGCGTAGATTCAGGCGGGCGGGAGCTGTTTTTT
TRBV25-1	TRBJ2-2	NA	NA	CASSENSNANTGELFF	TGTGCCAGCAGTGAAAACAGCAACGCGAACACCGGGGAGCTGTTTTTT
TRBV6-5	TRBJ1-5	once	TRBD1	CASSYSMPGQDIPQHF	TGTGCCAGCAGTTACTCCATGCCGGGACAGGACATTCCCCAGCATTTT
TRBV9	TRBJ2-1	NA	NA	CASSVVGGGSSYNEQFF	TGTGCCAGCAGCGTAGTTGGGGGCGGGAGCTCCTACAATGAGCAGTTCTTC
TRBV25-1	TRBJ1-3	NA	NA	CASSDGGPGNTIYF	TGTGCCAGCAGTGACGGAGGGCCGGGAAACACCATATATTTT
TRBV4-3	TRBJ1-1	NA	NA	CASSQTRVSEAFF	TGCGCCAGCAGCCAGACCAGGGTTTCTGAAGCTTTCTTT
TRBV5-6	TRBJ2-1	NA	NA	CASSLVLNGNEQFF	TGTGCCAGCAGCTTGGTTCTCAACGGCAATGAGCAGTTCTTC
TRBV6-6	TRBJ1-5	once	NA	CASSYEPGNQPQHF	TGTGCCAGCAGTTATGAACCGGGGAATCAGCCCCAGCATTTT
TRBV5-8	TRBJ1-5	NA	NA	CASSLGYSNQPQHF	TGTGCCAGCAGCTTAGGGTATAGCAATCAGCCCCAGCATTTT
TRBV6-1	TRBJ2-1	NA	NA	CASSDGSYNEQFF	TGTGCCAGCAGTGACGGTTCCTACAATGAGCAGTTCTTC
TRBV9	TRBJ1-1	NA	NA	CASSVWKAFF	TGTGCCAGCAGCGTATGGAAAGCTTTCTTT
TRBV27	TRBJ1-5	few	NA	CASSLSGPDQPQHF	TGTGCCAGCAGTTTATCGGGTCCGGATCAGCCCCAGCATTTT
TRBV5-5	TRBJ2-7	NA	NA	CASSHILLANEQYF	TGTGCCAGCAGCCACATCCTTCTAGCGAATGAGCAGTACTTC
TRBV27	TRBJ2-1	NA	NA	CASSLSTGFSYNEQFF	TGTGCCAGCAGTTTATCCACCGGGTTCTCCTACAATGAGCAGTTCTTC
TRBV7-9	TRBJ2-7	NA	NA	CASSSGRTYEQYF	TGTGCCAGCAGCTCTGGTAGGACCTACGAGCAGTACTTC
TRBV29-1	TRBJ2-3	once	TRBD2	CSVEGDSGSFTDTQYF	TGCAGCGTTGAAGGGGATAGCGGGAGCTTTACAGATACGCAGTATTTT
TRBV7-9	TRBJ1-5	NA	TRBD1	CASSSGQNNQPQHF	TGTGCCAGCAGCTCGGGACAGAACAATCAGCCCCAGCATTTT
TRBV2	TRBJ1-5	NA	NA	CASSEVVTRPQHF	TGTGCCAGCAGTGAAGTCGTCACGCGGCCCCAGCATTTT
TRBV2	TRBJ1-2	NA	NA	CASSEREIGRNYGYTF	TGTGCCAGCAGTGAAAGGGAAATAGGACGGAACTATGGCTACACCTTC
TRBV19	TRBJ2-3	NA	NA	CASSPTPLDTQYF	TGTGCCAGTAGTCCAACCCCGTTGGATACGCAGTATTTT
TRBV7-2	TRBJ1-1	NA	NA	CASSLPPGLNTEAFF	TGTGCCAGCAGCTTACCCCCTGGGTTGAACACTGAAGCTTTCTTT
TRBV2	TRBJ1-1	few	TRBD1	CASKAGGATEAFF	TGTGCCAGCAAGGCAGGGGGAGCGACTGAAGCTTTCTTT
TRBV11-2	TRBJ1-1	once	NA	CASSLGEATTEAFF	TGTGCCAGCAGCCTAGGGGAGGCGACCACTGAAGCTTTCTTT
TRBV28	TRBJ2-5	few	NA	CASSLPGGGETQYF	TGTGCCAGCAGTTTACCTGGAGGGGGGGAGACCCAGTACTTC
TRBV9	TRBJ2-5	NA	TRBD1	CASSDTGEETQYF	TGTGCCAGCAGCGATACAGGGGAAGAGACCCAGTACTTC
TRBV9	TRBJ1-5	few	NA	CASSPIQTGPPQHF	TGTGCCAGCAGCCCGATACAGACCGGGCCGCCCCAGCATTTT
TRBV11-1	TRBJ2-7	NA	NA	CASSFAGYGYEQYF	TGTGCCAGCAGCTTCGCGGGGTATGGGTACGAGCAGTACTTC
TRBV27	TRBJ2-2	NA	NA	CASSLNFGTGELFF	TGTGCCAGCAGTTTAAATTTCGGCACCGGGGAGCTGTTTTTT
TRBV29-1	TRBJ2-1	NA	NA	CSVEDGDVNEQFF	TGCAGCGTTGAAGATGGGGATGTGAATGAGCAGTTCTTC
TRBV6-5	TRBJ2-3	NA	NA	CASSYGSTDTQYF	TGTGCCAGCAGTTACGGTAGCACAGATACGCAGTATTTT
TRBV10-2	TRBJ1-2	NA	TRBD1	CASSESGQGEHGYTF	TGCGCCAGCAGTGAGTCGGGACAGGGAGAGCATGGCTACACCTTC
TRBV9	TRBJ2-1	NA	NA	CASSVARTPEDEQFF	TGTGCCAGCAGCGTAGCCAGGACACCCGAGGATGAGCAGTTCTTC
TRBV7-8	TRBJ1-4	once	TRBD1	CASSLAGQGGDYEKLFF	TGTGCCAGCAGCTTAGCAGGGCAGGGGGGTGATTACGAAAAACTGTTTTTT